Listed below are T cell receptor beta chains from one sample, sequenced in a study of CD8 T cell repertoires and HIV-1 epitope variants. Sequencing used immunoSEQ multiplex PCR; TCRdb keeps in-frame clones, though not all of them. The table includes about 3,100 clones, roughly three quarters detected once. For these receptors, no antigen is known. Sequencing was done on a sample of cultured CD8+ T cells derived from PBMCs. The receptors stem from a male donor with HIV. CDR3s include the opening cysteine and the closing phenylalanine or tryptophan. Fields, in order: V gene, clone size, D gene, J gene, CDR3 protein, CDR3 DNA. D genes are given only for firm matches. Expanded clones are given a class, and other clones once, few, many or no size at all.

TRBV29-1	NA	TRBD1	TRBJ2-3	CSALTGTNTDTQYF	TGCAGCGCCCTGACAGGGACCAACACAGATACGCAGTATTTT
TRBV25-1	large	TRBD1	TRBJ2-2	CASSDGTATGELFF	TGTGCCAGCAGTGACGGGACAGCCACCGGGGAGCTGTTTTTT
TRBV10-3	NA	NA	TRBJ2-3	CAISEQEGTPDTQYF	TGTGCCATCAGTGAACAGGAAGGGACCCCAGATACGCAGTATTTT
TRBV4-2	NA	TRBD2	TRBJ2-1	CASSQEGLAVEQFF	TGTGCCAGCAGCCAAGAAGGGCTAGCGGTTGAGCAGTTCTTC
TRBV29-1	NA	NA	TRBJ1-1	CSLGGMNTEAFF	TGCAGCTTAGGGGGAATGAACACTGAAGCTTTCTTT
TRBV6-5	NA	NA	TRBJ1-1	CASSYSRGDEAFF	TGTGCCAGCAGTTACTCGCGTGGGGATGAAGCTTTCTTT
TRBV19	NA	NA	TRBJ2-7	CASSMRQQTHEQYF	TGTGCCAGTAGTATGCGACAGCAAACCCACGAGCAGTACTTC
TRBV7-9	NA	NA	TRBJ1-1	CASKPREGTEAFF	TGTGCCAGCAAACCCCGGGAGGGTACTGAAGCTTTCTTT
TRBV5-4	NA	NA	TRBJ2-2	CASSLGHRSGNTGELFF	TGTGCCAGCAGCTTGGGGCACCGAAGCGGGAACACCGGGGAGCTGTTTTTT
TRBV7-2	few	NA	TRBJ1-2	CASSLQVPGEGYTF	TGTGCCAGCAGCTTACAGGTGCCAGGGGAAGGCTACACCTTC
TRBV7-6	NA	NA	TRBJ2-5	CASSYTKETQYF	TGTGCCAGCAGCTATACGAAAGAGACCCAGTACTTC
TRBV30	NA	NA	TRBJ2-4	CAWSAGSGAGNIQYF	TGTGCCTGGAGTGCCGGGTCCGGGGCGGGAAACATTCAGTACTTC
TRBV10-1	NA	TRBD2	TRBJ2-1	CASSGGASGRDNEQFF	TGCGCCAGCAGTGGCGGGGCCAGCGGGAGGGATAATGAGCAGTTCTTC
TRBV19	NA	NA	TRBJ1-1	CASSIGTDAFF	TGTGCCAGTAGTATAGGGACTGATGCTTTCTTT
TRBV4-3	NA	TRBD1	TRBJ2-7	CASSQEDRGPYEQYF	TGCGCCAGCAGCCAAGAGGACAGGGGACCCTACGAGCAGTACTTC
TRBV6-1	NA	TRBD1	TRBJ2-7	CASSGDRGDYEQYF	TGTGCCAGCAGTGGGGACAGGGGAGACTACGAGCAGTACTTC
TRBV5-4	NA	TRBD2	TRBJ2-3	CASSLLGGGTDTQYF	TGTGCCAGCAGCTTGCTGGGCGGGGGAACAGATACGCAGTATTTT
TRBV9	NA	TRBD2	TRBJ2-5	CASSVASSGVGETQYF	TGTGCCAGCAGCGTAGCGTCGAGCGGGGTCGGGGAGACCCAGTACTTC
TRBV6-5	NA	NA	TRBJ1-1	CASSSLDSVNTEAFF	TGTGCCAGCAGTTCTCTGGACAGCGTGAACACTGAAGCTTTCTTT
TRBV19	NA	NA	TRBJ1-5	CASTIFNGNQPQHF	TGTGCCAGTACTATTTTTAATGGCAATCAGCCCCAGCATTTT
TRBV6-1	NA	NA	TRBJ2-3	CASSQGAGRVEKYF	TGTGCCAGCAGTCAGGGGGCGGGGAGGGTGGAGAAGTATTTT
TRBV5-1	few	TRBD2	TRBJ2-7	CASSRTSGTTSSYEQYF	TGCGCCAGCAGTCGGACTAGCGGGACTACTAGCTCCTACGAGCAGTACTTC
TRBV10-1	few	NA	TRBJ2-1	CASSESQGGRNEQFF	TGCGCCAGCAGTGAGTCGCAGGGTGGAAGGAATGAGCAGTTCTTC
TRBV6-4	few	NA	TRBJ2-2	CASSDRNTGELFF	TGTGCCAGCAGTGACAGGAACACCGGGGAGCTGTTTTTT
TRBV28	NA	TRBD2	TRBJ2-1	CASSFAVGTSGFNDEQFF	TGTGCCAGCAGTTTCGCCGTTGGGACTAGCGGGTTCAATGATGAGCAGTTCTTC
TRBV5-1	NA	NA	TRBJ2-1	CASSSLDLAISSYNEQFF	TGCGCCAGCAGTTCCCTCGACCTAGCGATTAGCTCCTACAATGAGCAGTTCTTC
TRBV25-1	NA	NA	TRBJ1-1	CASSEYGAPMNTEAFF	TGTGCCAGCAGTGAATACGGTGCCCCCATGAACACTGAAGCTTTCTTT
TRBV30	NA	NA	TRBJ2-5	CAWSAVRETQYF	TGTGCCTGGAGTGCGGTCCGGGAGACCCAGTACTTC
TRBV28	NA	NA	TRBJ1-2	CASTQRGAVYGYTF	TGTGCCAGCACCCAAAGAGGGGCAGTGTATGGCTACACCTTC
TRBV28	few	NA	TRBJ1-2	CASSLEGYPLWGYTF	TGTGCCAGCAGTTTAGAAGGGTACCCACTTTGGGGCTACACCTTC
TRBV7-9	NA	NA	TRBJ2-7	CASSLVGSSYEQYF	TGTGCCAGCAGCCTCGTGGGGAGCTCCTACGAGCAGTACTTC
TRBV6-1	few	TRBD2	TRBJ2-3	CASSDRWEGTDTQYF	TGTGCCAGCAGTGATAGGTGGGAGGGAACAGATACGCAGTATTTT
TRBV9	NA	TRBD2	TRBJ2-3	CASSVVPAGSTDTQYF	TGTGCCAGCAGCGTAGTCCCAGCGGGGAGCACAGATACGCAGTATTTT
TRBV10-2	NA	NA	TRBJ1-5	CASSEGVGQPQHF	TGCGCCAGCAGTGAGGGAGTGGGACAGCCCCAGCATTTT
TRBV5-4	NA	TRBD2	TRBJ2-7	CASSFGRGYEQYF	TGTGCCAGCAGCTTCGGGAGGGGCTACGAGCAGTACTTC
TRBV28	NA	NA	TRBJ1-1	CASSLGGLNTEAFF	TGTGCCAGCAGTTTAGGGGGCTTGAACACTGAAGCTTTCTTT
TRBV21-1	NA	NA	TRBJ2-3	CASSTLGTSGGGTDTQYF	TGTGCCAGCAGCACCTTGGGTACTAGCGGGGGTGGCACAGATACGCAGTATTTT
TRBV4-1	NA	NA	TRBJ2-1	CASSQDRDSYNEQFF	TGCGCCAGCAGCCAAGATCGAGATTCCTACAATGAGCAGTTCTTC
TRBV28	once	NA	TRBJ1-2	CASSLYPPDLNYGYTF	TGTGCCAGCAGTTTGTATCCTCCAGACCTTAACTATGGCTACACCTTC
TRBV5-1	NA	TRBD1	TRBJ2-1	CASSQTGGNEQFF	TGCGCCAGCAGCCAGACAGGGGGCAATGAGCAGTTCTTC
TRBV5-4	NA	TRBD2	TRBJ2-3	CASSLELAGADTQYF	TGTGCCAGCAGCTTGGAACTAGCGGGAGCAGATACGCAGTATTTT